Listed below are T cell receptor beta chains from one sample, sequenced in a study of T cell repertoires in cytomegalovirus infection. A single record per CDR3 protein comes from TCRdb applying MiXCR to the reads. The table records about 320,000 distinct CDR3 sequences, 8% to 10% of them present only once. The sequenced sample was PBMCs. Receptors were obtained from a human donor in good health (CMV status not recorded). Some clones in this sample may be carry-over from other donors' samples. The CDR3 runs from the conserved cysteine through the conserved F or W. The order of the fields is clone size, D gene, V gene, J gene, CDR3 protein, CDR3 DNA. The D gene is left open where the match is weak. Rows may omit the clone size; those that give it use once, few, many or a size class.

-	-	TRBV19	TRBJ2-1	CASSITGGLEQFF	TGTGCCAGTAGTATAACCGGGGGGCTTGAGCAGTTCTTC
few	-	TRBV14	TRBJ1-1	CASSQGLKDEAFF	TGTGCCAGCAGCCAAGGATTGAAGGATGAAGCTTTCTTT
-	TRBD2	TRBV27	TRBJ2-7	CASSLGGVRGEQYF	TGTGCCAGCAGTTTAGGGGGGGTGAGGGGCGAGCAGTACTTC
-	-	TRBV11-2	TRBJ2-2	CASNFWGMEGLTGELFF	TGTGCCAGCAATTTCTGGGGGATGGAAGGACTAACCGGGGAGCTGTTTTTT
-	TRBD1	TRBV7-9	TRBJ1-2	CASSGAGTAANYGYTF	TGTGCCAGCAGCGGGGCCGGGACAGCAGCAAACTATGGCTACACCTTC
-	-	TRBV20-1	TRBJ1-1	CSARDKEKGTEAFF	TGCAGTGCTAGAGATAAAGAAAAGGGCACTGAAGCTTTCTTT
few	TRBD2	TRBV5-8	TRBJ2-7	CATVPVSGRPYEQYF	TGTGCCACCGTCCCAGTTAGCGGGAGACCCTACGAGCAGTACTTC
many	-	TRBV12-5	TRBJ2-5	CASGFWTMGETQYF	TGTGCTAGTGGTTTTTGGACCATGGGGGAGACCCAGTACTTC
few	TRBD2	TRBV2	TRBJ2-1	CASRIIAGPYNEQFF	TGTGCCAGCAGGATCATAGCGGGACCCTACAATGAGCAGTTCTTC
few	TRBD1	TRBV5-4	TRBJ1-5	CASSWDRGQPQHF	TGTGCCAGCAGCTGGGACAGAGGCCAGCCCCAGCATTTT
few	TRBD2	TRBV19	TRBJ2-2	CASIRASGQGGELFF	TGTGCCAGTATCAGGGCTAGCGGACAAGGGGGGGAGCTGTTTTTT
-	TRBD2	TRBV14	TRBJ2-1	CASSQLAGDYNEQFF	TGTGCCAGCAGCCAATTAGCGGGAGATTACAATGAGCAGTTCTTC
many	-	TRBV7-8	TRBJ2-4	CASSPGGTSFAIQYF	TGTGCCAGCAGCCCAGGGGGGACTAGTTTCGCCATTCAGTACTTC
-	-	TRBV4-1	TRBJ2-7	CASSQGGVGQDSYEQYF	TGCGCCAGCAGCCAAGGGGGGGTGGGACAAGACAGCTACGAGCAGTACTTC
many	-	TRBV7-2	TRBJ2-2	CASSLGGFTGELFF	TGTGCCAGCAGCTTAGGTGGTTTCACCGGGGAGCTGTTTTTT
-	TRBD1	TRBV18	TRBJ1-1	CASSPDGQGDAFF	TGTGCCAGCTCACCAGACGGACAGGGTGATGCTTTCTTT
-	-	TRBV7-2	TRBJ2-1	CASSPIPGTGSYNEQFF	TGTGCCAGCAGCCCGATACCCGGGACCGGTTCCTACAATGAGCAGTTCTTC
few	-	TRBV7-9	TRBJ1-3	CASSLDRDRNTIYF	TGTGCCAGCAGCTTAGACAGGGATCGAAACACCATATATTTT
few	-	TRBV7-6	TRBJ2-7	CASSLIRPYEQYF	TGTGCCAGCAGCTTAATTCGCCCCTACGAGCAGTACTTC
few	TRBD1	TRBV20-1	TRBJ1-2	CSAREGTAYGYTF	TGCAGTGCTAGAGAGGGGACAGCCTATGGCTACACCTTC
-	-	TRBV20-1	TRBJ2-3	CSARVRRETVFVSDTQYF	TGCAGTGCTAGAGTTCGACGGGAGACAGTCTTTGTCTCAGATACGCAGTATTTT
many	TRBD1	TRBV6-1	TRBJ1-6	CASSRDRGLDNSPLHF	TGTGCCAGCAGCCGGGACAGGGGGCTGGATAATTCACCCCTCCACTTT
-	-	TRBV4-3	TRBJ2-5	CASSQDGLIGRANQETQYF	TGCGCCAGCAGCCAAGATGGGTTAATAGGCAGGGCCAACCAAGAGACCCAGTACTTC
-	-	TRBV6-5	TRBJ1-3	CASSRTRGNTIYF	TGTGCCAGCAGCCGGACACGAGGAAACACCATATATTTT
many	-	TRBV7-2	TRBJ2-5	CASSPTNQETQYF	TGTGCCAGCAGCCCCACCAACCAAGAGACCCAGTACTTC
-	TRBD1	TRBV27	TRBJ2-7	CASSRGQGATQAHF	TGTGCCAGCAGCCGAGGACAGGGGGCCACCCAGGCCCACTTC
many	-	TRBV7-2	TRBJ2-7	CASSLVAPGGEQYF	TGTGCCAGCAGCTTAGTTGCCCCTGGCGGGGAGCAGTACTTC
-	-	TRBV12-3/TRBV12-4	TRBJ1-5	CASTGAGGQPQHF	TGTGCCAGCACAGGGGCAGGCGGTCAGCCCCAGCATTTT
few	TRBD1	TRBV5-4	TRBJ2-1	CASSFPGQGTNEQFF	TGTGCCAGCAGCTTCCCGGGACAGGGGACCAATGAGCAGTTCTTC
-	-	TRBV7-2	TRBJ2-3	CASSSGIYTDTQYF	TGTGCCAGCAGCTCGGGGATCTACACAGATACGCAGTATTTT